A single sample gave rise to the 9 T cell receptor beta chains below, sequenced in a study of glioma-infiltrating T cells. The iRepertoire nested amplicon-rescue multiplex PCR amplified TCR alpha and beta CDR3s from RNA. One entry per CDR3 protein results from TCRdb running MiXCR on the multiplex PCR reads. The table lists 150,000 or so distinct CDR3 sequences, 35% to 50% of them singletons. The sequenced material came from glioma tissue, nonneoplastic brain tissue, or PBMCs (not recorded which). The receptors originated from a human donor with low-grade glioma or glioblastoma, undergoing nonglioma brain surgery, or in good health (not recorded which).

This clonotype was observed a few times. CDR3 sequence reads: CASSLQNQGNEKLFF. The CDR3, as DNA: TGCGCCAGCAGCCTTCAGAACCAGGGGAATGAAAAACTGTTTTTT. The chain has TRBV4-1 and TRBJ1-4; perhaps TRBD1 as D (6 bases). The ends were cut back, 4 bases at V and 5 bases at J, with 14 bases in the middle. CDR3 length equals 15 residues. Germline CDR1 reads MGHRA; CDR2 reads YSYEKL.

Ten or more counts support this clonotype. The chain combines TRBV6-2 or TRBV6-3 with TRBJ2-7, with 9 bases matching TRBD2. V shed 4 bases, J shed 6 bases, and the junction held 7 bases outside the gene matches. Germline V gives CDR1 MNHEY, CDR2 SVGEGT. The CDR3 spans 14 residues. CDR3 DNA sequence: TGTGCCAGCAGTTCAGCGGGGGGACCTCGCGAGCAGTACTTC. Amino acid sequence: CASSSAGGPREQYF.

The chain links TRBV7-2 to TRBJ1-3; the D gene is possibly TRBD1 (6 bases). This CDR3 spans 14 amino acids. Deletions cut 3 bases from V and 3 bases from J, with 9 bases between. Germline assignment: CDR1 SGHTA and CDR2 FQGNSA. This CDR3 is CASSLAGVGNTIYF. CDR3 bases: TGTGCCAGCAGCTTGGCAGGGGTTGGAAACACCATATATTTT.

This chain connects TRBV7-2 to TRBJ1-3, with a possible D match to TRBD1 (5 bases). Germline CDR1 reads SGHTA; CDR2 reads FQGNSA. V lost 2 bases to trimming and J lost 8 bases, with 13 bases between them. The CDR3 sequence is 14 residues long. The CDR3 DNA is TGTGCCAGCAGCTTACAGGCAGGGTTTGACACCATATATTTT. Translated, it gives CASSLQAGFDTIYF.

The V call is TRBV3-1, the J call TRBJ2-7, with 7 bases that match TRBD2. The CDR3 spans 14 residues. The ends lost 1 base at V and 6 bases at J; junction bases unmatched: 6. Germline CDR1 LGHDT, CDR2 YNNKEL (reference sequence). CDR3 sequence: CASSQAIGRGEQYF. Written as DNA, the CDR3 is TGTGCCAGCAGCCAAGCCATTGGGAGGGGCGAGCAGTACTTC.

This clonotype was recorded a few times. This chain connects TRBV6-1 to TRBJ2-7; 9 bases agree with TRBD1. The CDR3 length is 14 residues. CDR1 is MNHNS, CDR2 SASEGT, per germline. The V gene end was trimmed by 6 bases and the J gene end by 3 bases; junction bases not matched to a gene: 6. The CDR3 loop is CASRRDRVRYEQYF. CDR3 sequence (DNA): TGTGCCAGCAGACGGGACAGGGTTCGCTACGAGCAGTACTTC.

The V call is TRBV6-2 or TRBV6-3, the J call TRBJ1-5; TRBD1 might be the D (6 bases). Germline CDR1 is MNHEY and CDR2 is SVGEGT. The CDR3 loop spans 15 amino acids. Trimming shortened V by 0 bases and J by 7 bases, and 13 bases separated the two germline ends. The chain's CDR3 is CASSYSGGRGQPQHF. The CDR3 coding sequence is TGTGCCAGCAGTTACTCTGGGGGGCGAGGACAGCCCCAGCATTTT.

The chain couples TRBV19 to TRBJ2-7; no definite D call. Germline-derived CDR1 and CDR2 are LNHDA and SQIVND (reference sequence). V was pared by 0 bases and J by 1 base, with 7 bases between. The CDR3 has 14 residues. CDR3 coding DNA: TGTGCCAGTAGTATAGAAGGCAGTTCCTACGAGCAGTACTTC. Translating it yields CASSIEGSSYEQYF.

This rearrangement joins TRBV6-5 to TRBJ1-1; the D gene is possibly TRBD1 (5 bases). Germline values: CDR1 MNHEY, CDR2 SVGAGI. The V and J ends lost 4 bases and 0 bases respectively, with 15 bases between them. The CDR3 is made up of 16 amino acids. CDR3 region: CASSFRGGRLNTEAFF. The CDR3 nucleotides are TGTGCCAGCAGTTTCCGGGGGGGACGTCTGAACACTGAAGCTTTCTTT.